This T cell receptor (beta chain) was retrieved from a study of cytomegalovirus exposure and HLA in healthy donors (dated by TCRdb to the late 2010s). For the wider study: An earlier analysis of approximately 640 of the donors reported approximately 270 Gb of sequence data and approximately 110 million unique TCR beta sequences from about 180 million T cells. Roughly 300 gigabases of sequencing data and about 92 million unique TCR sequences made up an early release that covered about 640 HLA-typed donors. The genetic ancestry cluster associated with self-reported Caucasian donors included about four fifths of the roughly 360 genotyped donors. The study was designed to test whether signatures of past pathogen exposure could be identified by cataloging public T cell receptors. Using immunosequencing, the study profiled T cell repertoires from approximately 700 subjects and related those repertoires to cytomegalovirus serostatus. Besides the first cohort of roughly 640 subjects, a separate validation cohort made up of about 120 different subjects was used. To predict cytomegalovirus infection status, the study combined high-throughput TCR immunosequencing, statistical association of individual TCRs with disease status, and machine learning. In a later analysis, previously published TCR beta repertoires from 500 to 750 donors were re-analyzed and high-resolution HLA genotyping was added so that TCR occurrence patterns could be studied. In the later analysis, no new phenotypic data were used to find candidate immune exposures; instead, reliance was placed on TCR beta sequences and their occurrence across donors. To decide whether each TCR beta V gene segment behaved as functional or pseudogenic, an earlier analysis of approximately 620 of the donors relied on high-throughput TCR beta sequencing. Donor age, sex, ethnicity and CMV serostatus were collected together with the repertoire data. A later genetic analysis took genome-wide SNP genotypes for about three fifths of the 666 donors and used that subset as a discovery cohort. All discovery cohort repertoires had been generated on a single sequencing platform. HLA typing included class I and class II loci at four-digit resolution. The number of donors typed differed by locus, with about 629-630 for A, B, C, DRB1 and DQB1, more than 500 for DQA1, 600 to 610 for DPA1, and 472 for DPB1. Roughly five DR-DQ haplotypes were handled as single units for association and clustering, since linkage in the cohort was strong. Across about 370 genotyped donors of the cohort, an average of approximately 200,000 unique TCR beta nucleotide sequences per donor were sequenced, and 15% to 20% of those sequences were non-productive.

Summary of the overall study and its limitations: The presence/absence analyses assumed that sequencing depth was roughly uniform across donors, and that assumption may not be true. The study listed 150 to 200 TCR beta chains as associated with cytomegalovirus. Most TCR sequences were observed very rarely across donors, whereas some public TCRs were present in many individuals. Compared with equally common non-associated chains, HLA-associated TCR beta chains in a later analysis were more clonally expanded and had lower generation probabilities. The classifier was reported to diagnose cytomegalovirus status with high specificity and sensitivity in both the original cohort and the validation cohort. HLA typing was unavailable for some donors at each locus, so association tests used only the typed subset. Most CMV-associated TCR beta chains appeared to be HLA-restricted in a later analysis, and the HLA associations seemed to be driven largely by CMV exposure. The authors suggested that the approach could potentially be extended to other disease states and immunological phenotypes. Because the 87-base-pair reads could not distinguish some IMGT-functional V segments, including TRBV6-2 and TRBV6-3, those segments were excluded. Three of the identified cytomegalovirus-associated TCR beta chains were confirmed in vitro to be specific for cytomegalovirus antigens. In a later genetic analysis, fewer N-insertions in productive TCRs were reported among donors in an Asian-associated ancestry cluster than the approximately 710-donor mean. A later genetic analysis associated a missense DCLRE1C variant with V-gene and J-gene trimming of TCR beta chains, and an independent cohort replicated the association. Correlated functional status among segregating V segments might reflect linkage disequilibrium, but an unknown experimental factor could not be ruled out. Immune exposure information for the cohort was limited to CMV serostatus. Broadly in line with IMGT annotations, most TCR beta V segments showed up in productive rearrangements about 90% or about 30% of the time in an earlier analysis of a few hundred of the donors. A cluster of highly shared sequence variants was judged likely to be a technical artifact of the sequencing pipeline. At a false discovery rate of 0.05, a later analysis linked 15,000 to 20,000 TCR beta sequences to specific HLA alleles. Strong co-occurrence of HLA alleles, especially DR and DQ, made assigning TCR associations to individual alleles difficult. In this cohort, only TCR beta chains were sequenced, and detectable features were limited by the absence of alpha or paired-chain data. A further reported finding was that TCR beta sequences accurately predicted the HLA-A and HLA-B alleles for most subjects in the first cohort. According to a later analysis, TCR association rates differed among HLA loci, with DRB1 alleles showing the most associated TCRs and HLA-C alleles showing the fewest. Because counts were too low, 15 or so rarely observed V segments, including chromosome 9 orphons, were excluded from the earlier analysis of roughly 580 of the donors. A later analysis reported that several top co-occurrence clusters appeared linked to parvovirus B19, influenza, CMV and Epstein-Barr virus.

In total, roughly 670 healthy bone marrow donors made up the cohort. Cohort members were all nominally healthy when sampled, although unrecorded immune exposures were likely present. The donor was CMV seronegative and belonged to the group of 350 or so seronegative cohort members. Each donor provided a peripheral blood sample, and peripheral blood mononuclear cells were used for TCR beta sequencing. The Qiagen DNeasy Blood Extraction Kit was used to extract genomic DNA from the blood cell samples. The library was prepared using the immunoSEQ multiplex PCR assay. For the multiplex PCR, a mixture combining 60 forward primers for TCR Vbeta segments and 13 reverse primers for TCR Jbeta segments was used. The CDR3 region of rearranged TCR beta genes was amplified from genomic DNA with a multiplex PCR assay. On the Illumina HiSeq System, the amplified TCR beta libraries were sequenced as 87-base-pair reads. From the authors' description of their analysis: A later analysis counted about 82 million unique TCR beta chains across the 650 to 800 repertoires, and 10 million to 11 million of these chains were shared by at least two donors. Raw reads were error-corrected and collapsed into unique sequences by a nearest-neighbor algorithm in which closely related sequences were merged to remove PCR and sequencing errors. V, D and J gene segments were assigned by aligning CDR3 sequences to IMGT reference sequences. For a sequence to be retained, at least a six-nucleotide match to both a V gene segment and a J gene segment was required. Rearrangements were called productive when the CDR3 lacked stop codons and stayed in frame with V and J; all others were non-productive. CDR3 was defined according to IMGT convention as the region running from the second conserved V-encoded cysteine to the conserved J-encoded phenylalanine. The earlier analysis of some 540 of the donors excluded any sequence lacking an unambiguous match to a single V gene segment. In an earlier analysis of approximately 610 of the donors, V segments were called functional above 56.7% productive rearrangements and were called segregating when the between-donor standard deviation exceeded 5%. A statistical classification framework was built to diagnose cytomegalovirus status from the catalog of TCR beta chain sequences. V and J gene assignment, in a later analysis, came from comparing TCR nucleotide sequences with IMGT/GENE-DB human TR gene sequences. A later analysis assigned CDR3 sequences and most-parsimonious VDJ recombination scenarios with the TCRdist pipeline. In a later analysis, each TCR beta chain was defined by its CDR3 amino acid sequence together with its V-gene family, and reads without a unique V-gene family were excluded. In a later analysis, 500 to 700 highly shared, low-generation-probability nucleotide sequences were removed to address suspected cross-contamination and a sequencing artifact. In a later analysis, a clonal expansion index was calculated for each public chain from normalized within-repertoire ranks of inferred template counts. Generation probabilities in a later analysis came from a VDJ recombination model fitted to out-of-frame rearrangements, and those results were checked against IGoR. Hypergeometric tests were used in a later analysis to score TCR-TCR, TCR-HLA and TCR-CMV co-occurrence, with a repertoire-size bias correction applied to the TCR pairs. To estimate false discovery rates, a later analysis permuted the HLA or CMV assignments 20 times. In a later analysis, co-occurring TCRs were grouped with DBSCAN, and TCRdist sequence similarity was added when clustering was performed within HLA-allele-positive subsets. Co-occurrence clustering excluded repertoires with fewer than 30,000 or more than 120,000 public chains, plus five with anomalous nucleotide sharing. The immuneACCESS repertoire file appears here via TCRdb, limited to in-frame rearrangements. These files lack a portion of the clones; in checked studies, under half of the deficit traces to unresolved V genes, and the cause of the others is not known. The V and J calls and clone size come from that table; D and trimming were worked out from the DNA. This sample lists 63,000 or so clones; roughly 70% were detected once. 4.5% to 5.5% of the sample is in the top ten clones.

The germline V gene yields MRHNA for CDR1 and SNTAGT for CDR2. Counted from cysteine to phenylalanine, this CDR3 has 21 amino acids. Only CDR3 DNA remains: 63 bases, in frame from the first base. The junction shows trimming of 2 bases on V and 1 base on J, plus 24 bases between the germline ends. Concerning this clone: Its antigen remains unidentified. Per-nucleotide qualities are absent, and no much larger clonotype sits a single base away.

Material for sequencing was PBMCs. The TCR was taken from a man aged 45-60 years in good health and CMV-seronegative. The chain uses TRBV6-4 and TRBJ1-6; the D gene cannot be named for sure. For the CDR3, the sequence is CASSDRLDKVDAKSYNSPLHF. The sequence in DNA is TGTGCCAGCAGTGACAGACTAGACAAGGTTGACGCTAAGTCCTATAATTCACCCCTCCACTTT.